Each of the 7 T cell receptor beta chains below was sequenced from the same sample in a study of follicular helper T cells after annual influenza vaccination. Time point described: 2013-2014 season, 7 days after vaccination. Some clones are missing from TCRdb's copy, which holds only in-frame ones; the method was immunoSEQ multiplex PCR. The sample has about 10,000 clones, roughly 84% seen once. The sample was CXCR5- memory CD4+ T cells sorted from blood, taken 7 days after influenza vaccination. These receptors were taken from an adult who received the influenza vaccine.

This clone was counted once. V is TRBV10-3 and J is TRBJ1-1; the match to TRBD1 covers 8 bases. CDR1 is ENHRY and CDR2 is SYGVKD in the germline V gene. CDR3 length equals 14 residues. With 4 bases clipped from V and 1 base from J, the junction kept 2 bases outside the gene matches. The CDR3 DNA is TGTGCCATCAGTGGAGGGACAGGGAACACTGAAGCTTTCTTT. This encodes CAISGGTGNTEAFF.

The rearrangement uses TRBV7-9 and TRBJ2-1; TRBD2 matches 8 bases. Per the germline V gene, CDR1 is SEHNR and CDR2 is FQNEAQ (reference sequence). V shed 5 bases and J 7 bases; nucleotides not matched to a gene: 7. The CDR3 extends over 14 amino acids. The CDR3 sequence: CASSIIAGTNEQFF. The CDR3 DNA follows: TGTGCCAGCAGCATAATAGCGGGAACGAATGAGCAGTTCTTC.

There are a few counts of this clone. This chain uses TRBV6-5 with TRBJ2-7, with no clear D. The V gene's germline CDR1 is MNHEY and CDR2 SVGAGI. V lost 1 base and J lost 0, with 10 bases in between. The CDR3 runs to 15 residues. The CDR3 loop is CASSYYVGSSYEQYF. The CDR3 DNA follows: TGTGCCAGCAGTTACTATGTCGGTAGCTCCTACGAGCAGTACTTC.

The J gene is TRBJ1-3, the V gene TRBV5-1; 7 bases fit TRBD1. V was clipped by 0 bases and J by 0 bases; unmatched bases: 3. Germline V gives CDR1 SGHRS, CDR2 YFSETQ. CDR3 length: 16 residues. CDR3 bases: TGCGCCAGCAGCTTGGCCGGGACAGACTCTGGAAACACCATATATTTT. Encoded protein: CASSLAGTDSGNTIYF. The variable domain in full, completed from reference TRBV5-1 and TRBJ1-3, reads KAGVTQTPRYLIKTRGQQVTLSCSPISGHRSVSWYQQTPGQGLQFLFEYFSETQRNKGNFPGRFSGRQFSNSRSEMNVSTLELGDSALYLCASSLAGTDSGNTIYFGEGSWLTVV.

The V call is TRBV7-6, the J call TRBJ1-6, with 8 bases lining up with TRBD1. V dropped 5 bases and J dropped 7; count of bases not matched to a gene: 4. The CDR3 has 14 residues. Germline CDR1 is SGHVS and CDR2 is FNYEAQ. This CDR3 is CASSPRQGNSPLHF. The CDR3 nucleotides are TGTGCCAGCAGCCCCCGACAGGGGAATTCACCCCTCCACTTT.

This clone was seen a few times. The rearrangement joins TRBV7-9 to TRBJ2-2; D might be TRBD1 (5 bases). The germline gives CDR1 SEHNR, CDR2 FQNEAQ (reference sequence). V was cut by 3 bases and J by 7 bases, with 12 bases left in between. CDR3 length equals 14 residues. The CDR3 DNA sequence: TGTGCCAGCAGCTTGGCAGGGTCGGTCGGGGAGCTGTTTTTT. It encodes CASSLAGSVGELFF. Full variable domain (rest looked up from reference TRBV7-9 and TRBJ2-2): DTGVSQNPRHKITKRGQNVTFRCDPISEHNRLYWYRQTLGQGPEFLTYFQNEAQLEKSRLLSDRFSAERPKGSFSTLEIQRTEQGDSAMYLCASSLAGSVGELFFGEGSRLTVL.

V usage is TRBV11-2 and J usage is TRBJ1-3; 7 bases align to TRBD1. J was trimmed by 3 bases and V by 8 bases; bases with no gene match: 7. Germline lookup yields CDR1 SGHAT and CDR2 FQNNGV. The CDR3 sequence is 14 residues long. The CDR3 protein is CASGTAGGGNTIYF. The CDR3 bases are TGTGCCAGCGGGACAGCGGGAGGTGGAAACACCATATATTTT.